This TCR beta chain was captured by sequencing in a study of blood T cell repertoires in COVID-19. The overall study: Samples came from the United States, Italy and Spain, spanning acute and convalescent COVID-19. PBMCs, B-cell-depleted T cells, or T cells were the source of the cDNA or gDNA that made up the material.

Seattle patients were enrolled during active infection and followed longitudinally. CDR3 length: 16 amino acids. Trimming cost V 5 bases and J 5 bases; bases outside gene matches: 12. Germline values: CDR1 SGHRS, CDR2 YFSETQ. As processed by the authors: Reference gene primer amplification yielded estimated nucleated cell counts. Produced via immunoSEQ multiplex PCR; TCRdb's table is partial and in-frame only. That table furnishes V, J and clone size, whereas the DNA furnished D and trimming. The sample comprises approximately 350,000 clones, approximately 87% of which are singletons, and about 6.3% rests with the top ten.

This sequence was found in a woman aged 50 to 60 with COVID-19, enrolled during active disease. The sample comprised peripheral blood. The chain employs TRBV5-1 and TRBJ2-7, with 11 positions matching TRBD2. The CDR3 region is CASRYLSGRGDNEQYF. CDR3 nucleotide sequence: TGCGCCAGCAGATACCTTAGCGGGAGGGGTGACAACGAGCAGTACTTC.